What follows are 30 T cell receptor beta chains derived from one specimen sequenced in a study of cytomegalovirus exposure and HLA in healthy donors. 60 Vbeta and 13 Jbeta primers were used in PCR. Profiling relied on immunoSEQ multiplex PCR, and the TCRdb table lists in-frame clones only, not all of them. The data hold 180,000 or so clones, with about 82% observed a single time. Sequenced input: PBMCs. Every receptor here comes from a woman between 18 and 29 years old in good health and CMV-seronegative.

This sequence joins TRBV9 and TRBJ2-7, with 7 positions matching TRBD2. V gave up 1 base and J gave up 4 bases; unmatched junction bases: 14. Germline lookup yields CDR1 SGDLS and CDR2 YYNGEE. The CDR3 has 17 residues. CDR3 residues: CASSVRSVGGRVYEQYF. The CDR3 DNA is TGTGCCAGCAGCGTACGGTCAGTAGGCGGGAGAGTGTACGAGCAGTACTTC.

The CDR3 DNA is TGTGCCACCAGCAGAAACTTATACAATGAGCAGTTCTTC. Its translation: CATSRNLYNEQFF. The V gene is TRBV15, the J gene TRBJ2-1; D not resolved. Per the germline V gene, CDR1 is LNHNV and CDR2 is YYDKDF (reference sequence). This CDR3 spans 13 amino acids. Trimming removed 2 bases from V and 4 bases from J, with 6 bases in between.

The chain links TRBV13 to TRBJ2-7; TRBD2 matches at 12 bases. The length of the CDR3 is 15 residues. The V segment lost 5 bases and the J segment 5 bases; nucleotides outside the gene matches: 7. Germline V lookup: CDR1 PRHDT, CDR2 FYEKMQ (reference sequence). The CDR3 nucleotides are TGTGCCAGCAGCACCCTAGCGGGAGGGCCCCACGAGCAGTACTTC. It translates to CASSTLAGGPHEQYF.

The gene calls are TRBV5-1 and TRBJ2-6, with D uncertain. CDR3 length equals 17 residues. CDR1 is SGHRS and CDR2 is YFSETQ in the germline V gene. V lost 0 bases and J 6 bases, leaving 16 bases between the germline ends. DNA for the CDR3: TGCGCCAGCAGCTTGGTAACGGTTGACTGGTCGGCCAACGTCCTGACTTTC. This translates into CASSLVTVDWSANVLTF.

The genes are TRBV27 and TRBJ1-1; D call uncertain. CDR1 MNHEY and CDR2 SMNVEV come from the germline V gene (reference sequence). The ends were cut back, 7 bases at V and 5 bases at J, with 2 bases in the middle. This CDR3 is 9 amino acids long. The CDR3 DNA reads as TGTGCCAGCACGACTGAAGCTTTCTTT. Amino acid sequence: CASTTEAFF.

The genes are TRBV28 and TRBJ2-6, with D tentatively TRBD1 (5 bases). V shed 5 bases and J shed 0 bases, with 11 bases lying between them. Germline CDR1 MDHEN, CDR2 SYDVKM. This CDR3 has 16 residues. The CDR3 coding sequence is TGTGCCAGCAGTACAACAGGTTACTCTGGGGCCAACGTCCTGACTTTC. Its protein product is CASSTTGYSGANVLTF. The entire variable domain, with the rest obtained from reference TRBV28 and TRBJ2-6, is as follows: DVKVTQSSRYLVKRTGEKVFLECVQDMDHENMFWYRQDPGLGLRLIYFSYDVKMKEKGDIPEGYSVSREKKERFSLILESASTNQTSMYLCASSTTGYSGANVLTFGAGSRLTVL.

This CDR3 reads CASSFRQGRRTGELFF. DNA for the CDR3: TGCGCCAGCAGCTTTAGACAGGGGAGGAGGACCGGGGAGCTGTTTTTT. This chain uses TRBV5-1 with TRBJ2-2, with 8 bases fitting TRBD1. The J segment lost 5 bases and the V segment lost 2 bases, leaving 8 bases of the junction unmatched. The CDR3 totals 16 residues. CDR1 SGHRS and CDR2 YFSETQ come from the germline V gene. The variable domain in full, with the rest retrieved from reference TRBV5-1 and TRBJ2-2, is KAGVTQTPRYLIKTRGQQVTLSCSPISGHRSVSWYQQTPGQGLQFLFEYFSETQRNKGNFPGRFSGRQFSNSRSEMNVSTLELGDSALYLCASSFRQGRRTGELFFGEGSRLTVL.

The chain has TRBV28 and TRBJ1-5, with no clear D. The CDR3 is 15 residues long. V was pared by 3 bases and J by 3 bases, with 12 bases between. Germline V gene sequence: CDR1 MDHEN, CDR2 SYDVKM. This chain's CDR3 is CASSFLYGNNQPQHF. For the CDR3, the DNA is TGTGCCAGCAGTTTTTTATACGGGAACAATCAGCCCCAGCATTTT. The entire variable domain, with the rest obtained from reference TRBV28 and TRBJ1-5, is as follows: DVKVTQSSRYLVKRTGEKVFLECVQDMDHENMFWYRQDPGLGLRLIYFSYDVKMKEKGDIPEGYSVSREKKERFSLILESASTNQTSMYLCASSFLYGNNQPQHFGDGTRLSIL.

This sequence joins TRBV18 and TRBJ1-2; D is undetermined. The CDR3 is made up of 15 amino acids. Between the trimmed V and J ends, which lost 3 bases and 4 bases, there was a span of 15 bases. Germline V gives CDR1 KGHSH, CDR2 LQKENI. CDR3 protein: CASSPRSGNGYGYTF. The DNA of the CDR3 is TGTGCCAGCTCACCCCGATCGGGAAACGGCTATGGCTACACCTTC.

A note on this clone: Different DNA sequences within this sample yield the same CDR3. The chain couples TRBV7-9 to TRBJ2-7; tentatively, D is TRBD1 (6 bases). With 2 bases removed from V and 1 base from J, the gap between germline ends came to 9 bases. This CDR3 has 14 amino acids. CDR1 SEHNR and CDR2 FQNEAQ come from the germline V gene (reference sequence). The CDR3 loop reads CASSLSGQSYEQYF. The CDR3 DNA sequence: TGTGCCAGCAGCTTATCTGGACAGTCCTACGAGCAGTACTTC.

This chain uses TRBV7-8 with TRBJ2-3; TRBD1 is a possible D gene (5 bases). V gave up 2 bases and J gave up 6 bases, with 12 bases separating them. The CDR3 extends over 14 amino acids. The germline V gene has CDR1 SGHVS and CDR2 FQNEAQ. CDR3 DNA: TGTGCCAGCAGCTTATTAAGGGGCGCGGATACGCAGTATTTT. It yields the protein CASSLLRGADTQYF.

This sequence joins TRBV30 and TRBJ2-7, with 12 bases identical to TRBD2. The CDR3 is 14 residues long. The V segment lost 5 bases and the J segment 4 bases; nucleotides outside the gene matches: 6. Germline values: CDR1 GTSNPN, CDR2 SVGIG (reference sequence). The CDR3 protein is CAWGRTSGKYEQYF. CDR3 nucleotides: TGTGCCTGGGGTCGGACTAGCGGGAAGTACGAGCAGTACTTC.

In DNA form, the CDR3 reads TGTGCCAGCGACGGGGGAGGTTCCGGGGACTACACCTTC. It encodes CASDGGGSGDYTF. The chain has TRBV2 and TRBJ1-2, with a tentative D call TRBD1 (5 bases). V dropped 8 bases and J dropped 10 bases, with 20 bases sitting between them. Germline V gene lookup returns CDR1 SNHLY and CDR2 FYNNEI. The CDR3 consists of 13 residues.

This chain uses TRBV13 with TRBJ1-5, with 9 nucleotides matching TRBD1. This CDR3 is built from 16 residues. Germline V gene data show CDR1 as PRHDT and CDR2 as FYEKMQ (reference sequence). The V gene end was trimmed by 5 bases and the J gene end by 2 bases; junction bases not matched to a gene: 7. CDR3 DNA: TGTGCCAGCAGCCTCGGACAGGGGATAGGCAATCAGCCCCAGCATTTT. It codes for CASSLGQGIGNQPQHF.

The gene calls are TRBV28 and TRBJ2-1; D possibly corresponds to TRBD2 (5 bases). V lost 4 bases to trimming and J lost 12 bases, with 10 bases between them. The germline gives CDR1 MDHEN, CDR2 SYDVKM. The CDR3 length is 11 residues. The CDR3 region has the DNA TGTGCCAGCAGTTCCGCGGCGGGGCAGTTCTTC. This codes for CASSSAAGQFF. The full variable domain, with the rest looked up from reference TRBV28 and TRBJ2-1, is DVKVTQSSRYLVKRTGEKVFLECVQDMDHENMFWYRQDPGLGLRLIYFSYDVKMKEKGDIPEGYSVSREKKERFSLILESASTNQTSMYLCASSSAAGQFFGPGTRLTVL.

This CDR3 reads CASSSARQGNSGNTIYF. The CDR3 region has the DNA TGTGCCAGCAGCTCGGCCCGACAGGGAAACTCTGGAAACACCATATATTTT. This chain uses TRBV5-5 with TRBJ1-3; 7 bases match TRBD1. CDR1 and CDR2 (germline): SGHKS, YYEKEE (reference sequence). J lost 0 bases, V lost 3 bases, and 9 bases had no gene match. The CDR3 loop spans 17 amino acids.

The chain combines TRBV28 with TRBJ1-2; a weak D match, TRBD1 (6 bases). This CDR3 region has 14 residues. CDR1 is MDHEN, CDR2 SYDVKM, per germline. V shed 6 bases and J shed 7 bases, with 18 bases lying between them. CDR3 sequence (DNA): TGTGCCAGCAGCCTTCGGCAGGGGTGGGGTGGCTACACCTTC. It is translated as CASSLRQGWGGYTF.

This chain connects TRBV7-9 to TRBJ2-5, with a weak D call TRBD2 (6 bases). The CDR3 extends over 13 amino acids. Per the germline V gene, CDR1 is SEHNR and CDR2 is FQNEAQ (reference sequence). V lost 8 bases and J 5 bases, leaving 15 bases between the germline ends. The CDR3 reads CASSTDAGETQYF. The CDR3, as DNA: TGTGCCAGCTCGACGGATGCGGGGGAGACCCAGTACTTC.

The chain recombines TRBV28 with TRBJ2-3, with 11 bases aligning to TRBD2. V shed 2 bases, J shed 0 bases, and the junction held 7 bases outside the gene matches. Germline CDR1 reads MDHEN; CDR2 reads SYDVKM. The CDR3 totals 18 residues. The CDR3 DNA sequence: TGTGCCAGCAGTTTAGTGGGACTAGCGGCCTCTAGCACAGATACGCAGTATTTT. It translates to CASSLVGLAASSTDTQYF. Full variable domain (rest looked up from reference TRBV28 and TRBJ2-3): DVKVTQSSRYLVKRTGEKVFLECVQDMDHENMFWYRQDPGLGLRLIYFSYDVKMKEKGDIPEGYSVSREKKERFSLILESASTNQTSMYLCASSLVGLAASSTDTQYFGPGTRLTVL.

This clone showed up just a few times. The V and J genes are TRBV12-5 and TRBJ1-2; D might be TRBD1 (6 bases). In germline, CDR1 is LGHNT, CDR2 FRNRAP. The CDR3 has 13 residues. V dropped 7 bases and J dropped 7 bases, with 16 bases sitting between them. DNA of the CDR3: TGTGCTAGTGCCAAAGGGGGGGCTGGTGGCTACACCTTC. This translates into CASAKGGAGGYTF.

This chain connects TRBV4-1 to TRBJ1-2; D is possibly TRBD1 (5 bases). V was trimmed by 0 bases and J by 5 bases, leaving 19 bases between them. The CDR3 contains 17 residues. Looked up from germline, CDR1 is MGHRA and CDR2 is YSYEKL. The CDR3 is CASSQDPNGGGVYGYTF. For the CDR3, the DNA is TGCGCCAGCAGCCAAGATCCTAACGGGGGTGGGGTATATGGCTACACCTTC.

The chain employs TRBV20-1 and TRBJ2-7; the D is unclear. Trimming stripped 6 bases from V and 2 bases from J, with 8 bases between. There are 11 residues in the CDR3. Germline CDR1 reads DFQATT; CDR2 reads SNEGSKA (reference sequence). This CDR3 reads CSAVATYEQYF. CDR3 in DNA: TGCAGTGCGGTAGCTACCTACGAGCAGTACTTC.

CDR3 in DNA: TGTGCCAGTAGTCTACAGAGATACACTGAAGCTTTCTTT. Translated, it gives CASSLQRYTEAFF. The chain has TRBV19 and TRBJ1-1; D gene unclear. Germline V lookup: CDR1 LNHDA, CDR2 SQIVND (reference sequence). V was clipped by 5 bases and J by 3 bases, with 10 bases between them. CDR3 length equals 13 residues. Drawing the rest from reference TRBV19 and TRBJ1-1, the complete variable domain is DGGITQSPKYLFRKEGQNVTLSCEQNLNHDAMYWYRQDPGQGLRLIYYSQIVNDFQKGDIAEGYSVSREKKESFPLTVTSAQKNPTAFYLCASSLQRYTEAFFGQGTRLTVV.

The chain combines TRBV10-2 with TRBJ2-3; 12 positions match TRBD2. Germline CDR1 is WSHSY and CDR2 is SAAADI. The V gene end was trimmed by 5 bases and the J gene end by 4 bases; junction bases not matched to a gene: 4. The CDR3 length is 15 residues. CDR3: CASSLAGGGSDTQYF. CDR3 bases: TGCGCCAGCAGTCTAGCGGGAGGGGGGTCAGATACGCAGTATTTT.

The rearrangement links TRBV28 to TRBJ2-7, with 12 nucleotides matching TRBD1. Per germline, CDR1 MDHEN and CDR2 SYDVKM. V gave up 6 bases and J gave up 7 bases; unmatched junction bases: 7. The CDR3 length is 14 residues. CDR3 in amino acids: CASRGGTGGREQYF. CDR3 DNA sequence: TGTGCCAGCAGGGGGGGGACAGGGGGCCGGGAGCAGTACTTC.

The rearrangement uses TRBV28 and TRBJ1-2, with D perhaps matching TRBD1 (5 bases). The CDR3 sequence is 11 residues long. Trimming took off 3 bases at V and 8 bases at J, with 7 bases between the two ends. Germline-derived CDR1 and CDR2 are MDHEN and SYDVKM. CDR3 sequence: CASSFGAGYTF. The CDR3 region has the DNA TGTGCCAGCAGTTTTGGGGCGGGCTACACCTTC.

The chain has TRBV19 and TRBJ2-5, with TRBD1 identical over 10 bases. The CDR3 is 14 amino acids. The V gene's germline CDR1 is LNHDA and CDR2 SQIVND (reference sequence). The junction had 3 bases not matched to a gene; V was cut back by 4 bases and J by 4 bases. CDR3 sequence: CASSTRTGGETQYF. CDR3 nucleotide sequence: TGTGCCAGTAGTACGAGGACAGGGGGAGAGACCCAGTACTTC.

This rearrangement joins TRBV6-6 to TRBJ2-7; no definite D call. Germline V gene sequence: CDR1 MNHNY, CDR2 SVGAGI (reference sequence). Trimming shortened V by 8 bases and J by 2 bases, and 13 bases separated the two germline ends. The CDR3 has 13 residues. CDR3 protein: CASHGLRTYEQYF. The CDR3 coding sequence is TGTGCCAGCCATGGGTTGCGGACCTACGAGCAGTACTTC.

The V and J genes are TRBV28 and TRBJ1-5, with unresolved D. This CDR3 is built from 12 residues. Trimming removed 7 bases at V and 2 bases at J, with 6 bases between. Germline V gene sequence: CDR1 MDHEN, CDR2 SYDVKM. As DNA, the CDR3 is TGTGCCAGCATCTCAGGCAATCAGCCCCAGCATTTT. The encoded protein is CASISGNQPQHF.

The rearrangement joins TRBV13 to TRBJ2-5, with D perhaps TRBD2 (6 bases). CDR1 PRHDT and CDR2 FYEKMQ come from the germline V gene (reference sequence). CDR3 length: 17 residues. V dropped 1 base and J dropped 2 bases, with 17 bases sitting between them. The CDR3 sequence is CASSLVLGDSYQETQYF. The CDR3 DNA sequence: TGTGCCAGCAGCTTAGTCCTGGGGGACTCATATCAAGAGACCCAGTACTTC.